The 10 T cell receptor beta chains below come from one sample, sequenced in a study of T cell responses to AZD1222 COVID-19 vaccine. Only in-frame clones appear in the TCRdb table, and some are missing; sequencing was by immunoSEQ multiplex PCR. The sample holds 100,000 to 110,000 clones, over 75% seen once. Material: peripheral blood, obtained on day 0 of MenACWY control vaccination. All receptors derive from an adult in good health.

This sequence joins TRBV4-3 and TRBJ2-3; 9 positions agree with TRBD2. The CDR3 runs 20 residues. Germline V gives CDR1 LGHNA, CDR2 YSLEER. V dropped 0 bases and J dropped 1; count of bases not matched to a gene: 14. The CDR3 is CASSQDLGSGRLAGTDTQYF. The CDR3 region has the DNA TGCGCCAGCAGCCAAGACCTGGGTAGCGGGAGATTGGCGGGCACAGATACGCAGTATTTT.

The rearrangement joins TRBV29-1 to TRBJ1-2; no clear D gene. Per the germline V gene, CDR1 is SQVTM and CDR2 is ANQGSEA. V was shortened by 6 bases and J by 4 bases, with 12 bases between the two germline ends. The CDR3 is 12 residues long. The CDR3 region has the DNA TGCAGCGTGCGCCCCGGGCTCTATGGCTACACCTTC. Translation gives CSVRPGLYGYTF.

The chain couples TRBV6-6 to TRBJ2-2; D is tentatively TRBD1 or TRBD2 (5 bases each). The germline gives CDR1 MNHNY, CDR2 SVGAGI (reference sequence). This CDR3 is built from 15 residues. The V end lost 6 bases, the J end lost 1 base, and 12 bases lay between the germline ends. The CDR3 loop is CASSRGRLNTGELFF. In DNA form, the CDR3 reads TGTGCCAGCAGCCGGGGACGGTTGAACACCGGGGAGCTGTTTTTT.

The CDR3 bases are TGTGCCAGCAGCTTGGGGGGAAACTATGGCTACACCTTC. This sequence encodes CASSLGGNYGYTF. The chain recombines TRBV5-4 with TRBJ1-2; D unresolved. With 0 bases removed from V and 2 bases from J, the gap between germline ends came to 5 bases. The CDR3 runs 13 residues. From germline, CDR1 is SGHNT and CDR2 YYREEE (reference sequence).

The rearrangement joins TRBV3-1 (or the pseudogene TRBV3-2) to TRBJ1-4; perhaps TRBD1 as D (5 bases). This CDR3 has 13 amino acids. Germline V gives CDR1 LGHDT, CDR2 YNNKEL (reference sequence). Trimming pared 0 bases from V and 14 bases from J, leaving 13 bases between. Here the CDR3 DNA reads TGTGCCAGCAGCCAAGATTTGAGGGGAGATCTGTTTTTT. The encoded protein is CASSQDLRGDLFF.

The J gene is TRBJ2-1, the V gene TRBV9; tentatively, D is TRBD1 or TRBD2 (5 bases each). Trimming cost V 3 bases and J 2 bases, with 9 bases left between them. Germline V gene lookup returns CDR1 SGDLS and CDR2 YYNGEE. The CDR3 consists of 14 residues. The CDR3 DNA follows: TGTGCCAGCAGCGCCTGGGACCCCTACAATGAGCAGTTCTTC. It translates to CASSAWDPYNEQFF.

The gene calls are TRBV11-2 and TRBJ2-7, with TRBD1 as a possible D gene (5 bases). Germline loops: CDR1 SGHAT, CDR2 FQNNGV. The V and J ends lost 5 bases and 3 bases respectively, with 11 bases between them. The CDR3 extends over 13 amino acids. The CDR3 here is CASSILTGYEQYF. As DNA, the CDR3 is TGTGCCAGCAGCATCCTCACAGGCTACGAGCAGTACTTC.

V is TRBV4-1 and J is TRBJ1-4; 8 nucleotides align to TRBD1. The length of the CDR3 is 15 residues. CDR1 and CDR2 from the germline V gene are MGHRA and YSYEKL. V trimming: 4 bases; J trimming: 8 bases; junction bases outside the gene matches: 9. CDR3 region: CASSPRTGRDEKLFF. The CDR3 DNA follows: TGCGCCAGCAGCCCGCGGACAGGGCGGGACGAAAAACTGTTTTTT.

The chain carries TRBV18 and TRBJ1-2; TRBD1 might be the D (5 bases). Germline V gives CDR1 KGHSH, CDR2 LQKENI. Trimming took 2 bases from V and 8 from J, leaving 12 bases between them. The CDR3 sequence is 13 residues long. The CDR3 DNA sequence: TGTGCCAGCTCACCAGACAGCGACCAAGGCTACACCTTC. Translated: CASSPDSDQGYTF.

The V call is TRBV19, the J call TRBJ1-5; D perhaps matches TRBD1 (5 bases). With 3 bases removed from V and 7 bases from J, the gap between germline ends came to 13 bases. CDR1 is LNHDA, CDR2 SQIVND, per germline (reference sequence). This CDR3 has 14 amino acids. In DNA form, the CDR3 reads TGTGCCAGTAGTATGGGGCGGGGGGGGCAGCCCCAGCATTTT. It specifies CASSMGRGGQPQHF. The whole variable domain, filled in from reference TRBV19 and TRBJ1-5, reads DGGITQSPKYLFRKEGQNVTLSCEQNLNHDAMYWYRQDPGQGLRLIYYSQIVNDFQKGDIAEGYSVSREKKESFPLTVTSAQKNPTAFYLCASSMGRGGQPQHFGDGTRLSIL.